The 27 T cell receptor beta chains listed next were all sequenced from one sample in a study of somatic mutations in cytotoxic T cells in rheumatoid arthritis. Profiled with immunoSEQ multiplex PCR; TCRdb holds only in-frame clones, not every one. The table lists 23,000 or so clones, roughly 80% of them singletons. Sample: CD8+ T cells sorted from blood. All receptors come from an adult with rheumatoid arthritis.

The chain recombines TRBV7-7 with TRBJ2-1; D may be TRBD1 or TRBD2 (6 bases each). This CDR3 is 15 amino acids long. V was pared by 5 bases and J by 8 bases, with 19 bases between. Per the germline V gene, CDR1 is SSHAT and CDR2 is FNYEAQ (reference sequence). The CDR3 is CASSTTPGALDEQFF. The CDR3 DNA follows: TGTGCCAGCAGCACCACCCCGGGGGCTCTCGATGAGCAGTTCTTC.

This clone rates as medium-sized. The rearrangement links TRBV19 to TRBJ1-4; the match to TRBD1 covers 9 bases. Trimming took 6 bases from V and 7 from J; bases not matched to a gene: 15. This CDR3 spans 17 amino acids. Germline V gives CDR1 LNHDA, CDR2 SQIVND (reference sequence). In DNA, the CDR3 is TGTGCCAGTAGGCCCGTCGGGGACAGGGTCTTTGGTGAAAAACTGTTTTTT. It specifies CASRPVGDRVFGEKLFF.

J is TRBJ2-1 and V is TRBV5-5, with D unclear. Trimming removed 6 bases from V and 10 bases from J, with 14 bases in between. Germline CDR1 reads SGHKS; CDR2 reads YYEKEE (reference sequence). The CDR3 sequence is 12 residues long. Here the CDR3 reads CASTPSGWEQFF. DNA of the CDR3: TGTGCCAGCACCCCGTCAGGATGGGAGCAGTTCTTC.

The CDR3 DNA reads TGTGCCAGCAGCTTGAATTGGACAGGGGCGATCTCCTACGAGCAGTACTTC. Translation gives CASSLNWTGAISYEQYF. This chain connects TRBV5-7 to TRBJ2-7, with 9 bases lining up with TRBD1. TRBV5-7 is an ORF; its function is uncertain. CDR3 length: 17 residues. V lost 1 base to trimming and J lost 0 bases; unmatched junction nucleotides: 8.

The genes are TRBV13 and TRBJ1-3, with a weak D call TRBD1 (5 bases). Trimming shortened V by 1 base and J by 4 bases, and 8 bases separated the two germline ends. The CDR3 sequence is 14 residues long. Per germline, CDR1 PRHDT and CDR2 FYEKMQ (reference sequence). The chain's CDR3 is CASSLVRAGNTIYF. DNA of the CDR3: TGTGCCAGCAGCTTAGTCAGGGCCGGAAACACCATATATTTT.

The chain uses TRBV7-2 and TRBJ1-1, with TRBD1 identical over 12 bases. Per the germline V gene, CDR1 is SGHTA and CDR2 is FQGNSA. The trim removed 3 bases at V and 4 bases at J, leaving 15 bases unmatched. The CDR3 has 19 amino acids. CDR3 loop: CASSFRYRDRGRVGTEAFF. CDR3 coding DNA: TGTGCCAGCAGCTTTCGCTACCGGGACAGGGGGCGCGTTGGCACTGAAGCTTTCTTT.

The chain joins TRBV6-6 to TRBJ1-1, with D unresolved. Trimming pared 7 bases from V and 7 bases from J, leaving 10 bases between. Looked up from germline, CDR1 is MNHNY and CDR2 is SVGAGI (reference sequence). The CDR3 is 11 amino acids. The CDR3 coding sequence is TGTGCCAGCACCTTCGGCGGTGAAGCTTTCTTT. This translates into CASTFGGEAFF.

The chain carries TRBV7-9 and TRBJ1-2; D gene uncertain. CDR1 is SEHNR, CDR2 FQNEAQ, per germline (reference sequence). With 1 base removed from V and 2 bases from J, the gap between germline ends came to 5 bases. The CDR3 sequence is 13 residues long. DNA of the CDR3: TGTGCCAGCAGCTTAGTACAGAACTATGGCTACACCTTC. Translating gives CASSLVQNYGYTF. The complete variable domain, with remaining parts taken from reference TRBV7-9 and TRBJ1-2, reads DTGVSQNPRHKITKRGQNVTFRCDPISEHNRLYWYRQTLGQGPEFLTYFQNEAQLEKSRLLSDRFSAERPKGSFSTLEIQRTEQGDSAMYLCASSLVQNYGYTFGSGTRLTVV.

The chain combines TRBV19 with TRBJ2-2, with 11 bases identical to TRBD1. Germline assignment: CDR1 LNHDA and CDR2 SQIVND (reference sequence). J gave up 7 bases and V 5 bases, and 3 bases lay outside the gene matches. The CDR3 sequence is 14 residues long. In DNA, the CDR3 is TGTGCCAGTAGTTACGGGACAGGGGGCGGGGAGCTGTTTTTT. Amino acids: CASSYGTGGGELFF.

The chain carries TRBV28 and TRBJ1-2; TRBD1 aligns across 8 bases. Germline CDR1 is MDHEN and CDR2 is SYDVKM. There are 13 residues in the CDR3. Losses at the gene ends were 5 bases for V and 4 bases for J; bases not matched to a gene: 3. The CDR3 reads CASSDRGFYGYTF. DNA for the CDR3: TGTGCCAGCAGTGACAGGGGTTTCTATGGCTACACCTTC.

In this sample, this clone turned up a few times. The chain combines TRBV5-1 with TRBJ2-1; tentatively, D is TRBD1 or TRBD2 (5 bases each). Trimming stripped 4 bases from V and 8 bases from J, with 16 bases between. The length of the CDR3 is 14 residues. Germline CDR1 is SGHRS and CDR2 is YFSETQ. CDR3 residues: CASSVDPLGDEQFF. CDR3 bases: TGCGCCAGCAGCGTGGACCCTCTGGGGGATGAGCAGTTCTTC.

The chain joins TRBV9 to TRBJ2-7; 9 bases agree with TRBD1. The CDR3 sequence is 14 residues long. V lost 3 bases, J lost 6 bases, and 7 bases stayed unmatched. Looked up from germline, CDR1 is SGDLS and CDR2 is YYNGEE. CDR3 DNA: TGTGCCAGCAGCGAGGACAGGGGATTTAGCGAGCAGTACTTC. Amino acids: CASSEDRGFSEQYF.

This chain joins TRBV2 and TRBJ2-3; D tentatively reads TRBD1 or TRBD2 (5 bases each). The CDR3 is 16 residues long. V shed 5 bases and J shed 2 bases, with 17 bases lying between them. Germline V gene lookup returns CDR1 SNHLY and CDR2 FYNNEI. DNA for the CDR3: TGTGCCAGCAGTCCCGGGGACCTGATTTCCACAGATACGCAGTATTTT. It codes for CASSPGDLISTDTQYF.

The chain has TRBV6-5 and TRBJ2-1; 10 positions agree with TRBD2. Germline loops: CDR1 MNHEY, CDR2 SVGAGI. The V and J ends lost 0 bases and 10 bases, in that order; junction bases with no gene match: 6. The CDR3 has 15 residues. CDR3 nucleotides: TGTGCCAGCAGTTACTCAAGCGGGGGGGAACCCGAGCAGTTCTTC. Protein sequence: CASSYSSGGEPEQFF.

The genes are TRBV6-5 and TRBJ2-7; TRBD1 might be the D (5 bases). Per germline, CDR1 MNHEY and CDR2 SVGAGI. The CDR3 consists of 13 residues. Trimming shortened V by 0 bases and J by 6 bases, and 9 bases separated the two germline ends. CDR3 residues: CASSYSSGPEQYF. The DNA for the CDR3 is TGTGCCAGCAGTTACTCCTCAGGGCCCGAGCAGTACTTC.

The J gene is TRBJ2-7, the V gene TRBV5-4, with 9 bases identical to TRBD1. The CDR3 length is 15 residues. The junction had 8 bases not matched to a gene; V was cut back by 2 bases and J by 5 bases. Germline V gene data show CDR1 as SGHNT and CDR2 as YYREEE (reference sequence). The CDR3 sequence: CASSFQDRGIHEQYF. CDR3 nucleotide sequence: TGTGCCAGCAGCTTCCAGGACAGGGGAATCCACGAGCAGTACTTC.

Details on this clone: Relative to the germline gene, one junction end is altered; a read error may explain this. The gene calls are TRBV7-9 and TRBJ2-7; 7 bases match TRBD1. CDR1 and CDR2 (germline): SEHNR, FQNEAQ (reference sequence). The CDR3 is 17 residues long. CDR3 protein: CASSLAQWDSPTYEQYF. In DNA, the CDR3 is TGTGCCAGCAGTTTAGCCCAATGGGACAGCCCTACCTACGAGCAGTACTTC.

As regards this clone: One end of the junction is discordant with germline, which a read error may explain. CDR3 sequence reads: CASSLVWGLNTEAFF. The CDR3 region has the DNA TGTGCCAGCAGCTTGGTTTGGGGTCTGAATACTGAAGCTTTCTTT. The genes are TRBV5-6 and TRBJ1-1; no clear D gene. The CDR3 has 15 amino acids. Germline V gene data show CDR1 as SGHDT and CDR2 as YYEEEE.

This clone showed up just once. This chain joins TRBV19 and TRBJ1-4; D is undetermined. Germline V gives CDR1 LNHDA, CDR2 SQIVND (reference sequence). CDR3 length: 13 amino acids. V shed 5 bases and J shed 4 bases, with 8 bases lying between them. The CDR3 spells CASSGQYNEKLFF. The CDR3 DNA is TGTGCCAGTAGTGGGCAGTATAATGAAAAACTGTTTTTT.

V gene TRBV5-4 combines with J gene TRBJ2-2; 11 bases align to TRBD2. J gave up 3 bases and V 4 bases, and 8 bases lay outside the gene matches. Germline CDR1 reads SGHNT; CDR2 reads YYREEE (reference sequence). The CDR3 sequence is 17 residues long. The CDR3 reads CASSLVTSGDYTGELFF. CDR3 coding DNA: TGTGCCAGCAGCCTCGTGACTAGCGGGGACTACACCGGGGAGCTGTTTTTT. The variable domain in full, with the rest retrieved from reference TRBV5-4 and TRBJ2-2, is ETGVTQSPTHLIKTRGQQVTLRCSSQSGHNTVSWYQQALGQGPQFIFQYYREEENGRGNFPPRFSGLQFPNYSSELNVNALELDDSALYLCASSLVTSGDYTGELFFGEGSRLTVL.

CDR3 protein: CASSASGLNQPQHF. The CDR3 coding sequence is TGTGCCAGTAGTGCCTCAGGGTTAAATCAGCCCCAGCATTTT. The rearrangement joins TRBV19 to TRBJ1-5; D possibly corresponds to TRBD1 (5 bases). The CDR3 is made up of 14 amino acids. Trimming removed 5 bases from V and 4 bases from J, with 12 bases in between. In germline, CDR1 is LNHDA, CDR2 SQIVND (reference sequence).

The chain couples TRBV27 to TRBJ2-5, with a tentative D call TRBD1 (5 bases). This CDR3 spans 17 amino acids. CDR1 is MNHEY, CDR2 SMNVEV, per germline (reference sequence). The V end was cut by 1 base, the J end by 2 bases, with 17 bases between. The CDR3 protein is CASSLWGRPEKQETQYF. The CDR3 coding sequence is TGTGCCAGCAGTTTATGGGGCAGGCCCGAAAAACAAGAGACCCAGTACTTC.

The chain employs TRBV27 and TRBJ2-7; D may be TRBD2 (6 bases). CDR3 length: 16 amino acids. Germline V gene data show CDR1 as MNHEY and CDR2 as SMNVEV (reference sequence). V shed 3 bases and J shed 0 bases, with 15 bases lying between them. Here the CDR3 reads CASSFRTSKSSYEQYF. Here the CDR3 DNA reads TGTGCCAGCAGTTTCCGCACTAGCAAGAGCTCCTACGAGCAGTACTTC.

The chain is built from TRBV7-9 and TRBJ2-3; D is perhaps TRBD2 (5 bases). V dropped 4 bases and J dropped 1 base, with 18 bases sitting between them. The CDR3 is 17 residues long. Germline assignment: CDR1 SEHNR and CDR2 FQNEAQ (reference sequence). The CDR3 spells CASSSTSSGYGTDTQYF. CDR3 nucleotide sequence: TGTGCCAGCAGCTCAACGTCCTCGGGGTACGGCACAGATACGCAGTATTTT.

V and J are TRBV15 and TRBJ1-1, with TRBD1 matching 8 bases. The CDR3 loop spans 14 amino acids. J lost 6 bases, V lost 3 bases, and 6 bases had no gene match. Germline V gene lookup returns CDR1 LNHNV and CDR2 YYDKDF (reference sequence). CDR3 nucleotides: TGTGCCACCAGCAGCGGACAGGGTTACTCTGAAGCTTTCTTT. Encoded protein: CATSSGQGYSEAFF.

The chain combines TRBV29-1 with TRBJ1-1, with TRBD1 identical over 7 bases. CDR1 is SQVTM and CDR2 is ANQGSEA in the germline V gene. The junction had 7 bases not matched to a gene; V was cut back by 7 bases and J by 5 bases. This CDR3 spans 12 amino acids. CDR3 nucleotide sequence: TGCAGCGGCCAGGGGGGGGCGACTGAAGCTTTCTTT. Residues: CSGQGGATEAFF.

This chain connects TRBV4-1 to TRBJ2-7, with TRBD2 matching over 8 bases. The germline V gene has CDR1 MGHRA and CDR2 YSYEKL. The V and J ends lost 3 bases and 3 bases, in that order; junction bases with no gene match: 7. The CDR3 is made up of 15 amino acids. The CDR3 bases are TGCGCCAGCAGCCAGGTTCGGGGGGGAGGCTACGAGCAGTACTTC. This sequence encodes CASSQVRGGGYEQYF.